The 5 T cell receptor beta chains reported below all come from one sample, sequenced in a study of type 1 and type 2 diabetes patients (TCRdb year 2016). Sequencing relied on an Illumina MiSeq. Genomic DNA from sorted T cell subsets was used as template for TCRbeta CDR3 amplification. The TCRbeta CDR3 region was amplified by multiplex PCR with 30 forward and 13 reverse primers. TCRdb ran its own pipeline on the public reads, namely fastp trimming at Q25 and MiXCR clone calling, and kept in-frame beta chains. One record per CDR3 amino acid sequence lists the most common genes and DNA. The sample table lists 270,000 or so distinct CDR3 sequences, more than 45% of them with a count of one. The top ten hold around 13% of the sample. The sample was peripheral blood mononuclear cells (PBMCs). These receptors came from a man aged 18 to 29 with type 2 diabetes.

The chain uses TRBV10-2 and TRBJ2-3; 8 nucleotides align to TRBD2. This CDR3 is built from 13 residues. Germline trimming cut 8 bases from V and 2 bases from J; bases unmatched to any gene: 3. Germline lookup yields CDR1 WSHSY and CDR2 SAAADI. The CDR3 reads CASCGRFTDTQYF. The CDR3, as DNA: TGCGCCAGCTGCGGGAGGTTCACAGATACGCAGTATTTT.

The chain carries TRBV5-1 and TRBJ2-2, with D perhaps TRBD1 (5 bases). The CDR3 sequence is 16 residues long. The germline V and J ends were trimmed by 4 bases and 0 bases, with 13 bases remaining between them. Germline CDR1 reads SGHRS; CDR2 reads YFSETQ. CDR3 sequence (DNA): TGCGCCAGCAGCCAGGGCAGCGTTGCGAACACCGGGGAGCTGTTTTTT. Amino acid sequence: CASSQGSVANTGELFF.

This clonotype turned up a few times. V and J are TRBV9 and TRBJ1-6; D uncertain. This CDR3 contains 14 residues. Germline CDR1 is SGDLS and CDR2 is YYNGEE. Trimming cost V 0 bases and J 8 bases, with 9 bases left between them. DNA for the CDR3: TGTGCCAGCAGCGTAGGGTGGAGTGATTCACCCCTCCACTTT. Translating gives CASSVGWSDSPLHF.

CDR3 protein: CSAITRGTGQPQHF. As DNA, the CDR3 is TGCAGTGCTATCACCAGGGGGACGGGTCAGCCCCAGCATTTT. The genes are TRBV20-1 and TRBJ1-5, with TRBD1 identical over 7 bases. The V segment lost 4 bases and the J segment 6 bases; nucleotides outside the gene matches: 9. The germline gives CDR1 DFQATT, CDR2 SNEGSKA (reference sequence). The CDR3 has 14 residues.

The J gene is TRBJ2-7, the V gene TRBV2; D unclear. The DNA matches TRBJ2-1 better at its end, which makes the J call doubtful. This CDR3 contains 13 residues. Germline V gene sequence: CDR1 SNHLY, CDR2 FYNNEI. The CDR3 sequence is CASSERDGGEQFF. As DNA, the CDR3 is TGTGCCAGCAGTGAAAGGGATGGCGGAGAGCAGTTCTTC.